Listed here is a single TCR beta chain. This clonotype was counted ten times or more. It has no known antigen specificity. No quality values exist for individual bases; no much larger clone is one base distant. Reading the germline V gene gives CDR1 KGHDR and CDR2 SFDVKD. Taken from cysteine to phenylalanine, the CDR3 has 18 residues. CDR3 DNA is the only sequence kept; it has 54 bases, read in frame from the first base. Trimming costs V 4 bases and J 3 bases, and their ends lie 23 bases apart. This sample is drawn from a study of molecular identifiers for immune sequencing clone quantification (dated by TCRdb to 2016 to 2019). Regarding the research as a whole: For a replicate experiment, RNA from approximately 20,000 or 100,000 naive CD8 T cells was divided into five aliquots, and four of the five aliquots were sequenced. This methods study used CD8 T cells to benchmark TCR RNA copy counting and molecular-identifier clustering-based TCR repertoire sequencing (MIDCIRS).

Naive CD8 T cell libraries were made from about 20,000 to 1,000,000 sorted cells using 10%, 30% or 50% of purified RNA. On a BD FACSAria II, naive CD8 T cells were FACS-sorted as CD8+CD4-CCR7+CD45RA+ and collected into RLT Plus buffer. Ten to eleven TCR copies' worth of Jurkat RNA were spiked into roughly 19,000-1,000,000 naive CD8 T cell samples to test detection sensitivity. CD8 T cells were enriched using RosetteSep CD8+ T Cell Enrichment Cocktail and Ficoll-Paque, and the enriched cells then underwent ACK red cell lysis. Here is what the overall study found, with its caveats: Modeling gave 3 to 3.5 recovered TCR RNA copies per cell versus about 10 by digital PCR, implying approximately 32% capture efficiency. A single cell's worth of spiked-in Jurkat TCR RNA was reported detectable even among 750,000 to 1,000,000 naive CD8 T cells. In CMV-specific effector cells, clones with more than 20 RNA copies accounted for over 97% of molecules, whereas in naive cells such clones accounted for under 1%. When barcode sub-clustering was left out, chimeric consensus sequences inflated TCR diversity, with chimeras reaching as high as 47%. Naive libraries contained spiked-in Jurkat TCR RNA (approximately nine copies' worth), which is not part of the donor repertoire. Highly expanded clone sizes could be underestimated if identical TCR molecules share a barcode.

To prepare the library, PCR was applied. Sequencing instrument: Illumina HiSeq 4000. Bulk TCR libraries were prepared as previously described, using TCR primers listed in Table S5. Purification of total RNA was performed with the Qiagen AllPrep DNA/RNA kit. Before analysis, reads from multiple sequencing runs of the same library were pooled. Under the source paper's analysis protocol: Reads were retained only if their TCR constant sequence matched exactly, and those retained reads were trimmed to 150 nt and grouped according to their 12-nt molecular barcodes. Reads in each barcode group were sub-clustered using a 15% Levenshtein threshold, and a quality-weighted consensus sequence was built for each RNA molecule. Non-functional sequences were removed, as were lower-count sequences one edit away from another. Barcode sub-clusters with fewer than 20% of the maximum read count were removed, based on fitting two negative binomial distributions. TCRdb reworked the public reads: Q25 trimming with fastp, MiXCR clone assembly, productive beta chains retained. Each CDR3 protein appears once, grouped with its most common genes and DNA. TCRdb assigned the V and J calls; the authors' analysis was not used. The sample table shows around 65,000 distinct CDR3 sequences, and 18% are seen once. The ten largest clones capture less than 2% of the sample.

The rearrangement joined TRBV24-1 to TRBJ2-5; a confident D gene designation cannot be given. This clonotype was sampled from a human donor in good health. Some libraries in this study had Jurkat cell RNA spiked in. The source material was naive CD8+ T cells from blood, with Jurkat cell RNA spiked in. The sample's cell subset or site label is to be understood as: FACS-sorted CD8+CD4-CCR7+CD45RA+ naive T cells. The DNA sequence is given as TGTGCCACCAGTGACCACCTGCCCCCGGACCTACCCGAAGAGACCCAGTACTTC. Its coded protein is CATSDHLPPDLPEETQYF.